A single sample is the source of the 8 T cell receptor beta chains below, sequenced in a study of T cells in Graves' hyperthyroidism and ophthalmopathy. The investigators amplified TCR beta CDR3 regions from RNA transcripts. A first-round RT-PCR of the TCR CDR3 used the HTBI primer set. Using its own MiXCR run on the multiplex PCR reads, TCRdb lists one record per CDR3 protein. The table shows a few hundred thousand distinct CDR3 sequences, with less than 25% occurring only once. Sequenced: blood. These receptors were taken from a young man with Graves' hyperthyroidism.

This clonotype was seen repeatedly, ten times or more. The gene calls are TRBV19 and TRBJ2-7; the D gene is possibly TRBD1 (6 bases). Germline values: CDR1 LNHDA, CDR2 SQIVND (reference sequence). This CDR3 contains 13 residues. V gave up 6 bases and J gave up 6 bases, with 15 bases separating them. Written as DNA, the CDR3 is TGTGCCAGTAGGGCCAACAGGGTGGGCGAGCAGTACTTC. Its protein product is CASRANRVGEQYF.

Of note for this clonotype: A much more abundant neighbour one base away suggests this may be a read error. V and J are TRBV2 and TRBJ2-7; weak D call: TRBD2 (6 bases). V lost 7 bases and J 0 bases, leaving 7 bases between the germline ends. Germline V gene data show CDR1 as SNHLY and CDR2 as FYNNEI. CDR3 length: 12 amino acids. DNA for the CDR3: TGTGCCAGCACGGGGGACTCCTACGAGCAGTACTTC. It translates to CASTGDSYEQYF. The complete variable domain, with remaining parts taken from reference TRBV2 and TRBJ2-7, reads EPEVTQTPSHQVTQMGQEVILRCVPISNHLYFYWYRQILGQKVEFLVSFYNNEISEKSEIFDDQFSVERPDGSNFTLKIRSTKLEDSAMYFCASTGDSYEQYFGPGTRLTVT.

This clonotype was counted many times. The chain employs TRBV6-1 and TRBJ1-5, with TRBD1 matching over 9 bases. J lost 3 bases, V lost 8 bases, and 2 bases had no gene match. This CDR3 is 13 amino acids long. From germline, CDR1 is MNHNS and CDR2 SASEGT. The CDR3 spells CASYRGPNQPQHF. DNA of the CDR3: TGTGCCAGCTACAGGGGGCCCAATCAGCCCCAGCATTTT.

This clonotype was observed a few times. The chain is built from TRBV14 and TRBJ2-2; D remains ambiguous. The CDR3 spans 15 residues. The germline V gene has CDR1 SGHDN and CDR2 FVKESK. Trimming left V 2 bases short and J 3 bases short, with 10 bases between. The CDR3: CASSQLPGYTGELFF. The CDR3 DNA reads TGTGCCAGCAGCCAACTCCCGGGCTACACCGGGGAGCTGTTTTTT. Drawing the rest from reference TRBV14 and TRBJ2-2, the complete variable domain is EAGVTQFPSHSVIEKGQTVTLRCDPISGHDNLYWYRRVMGKEIKFLLHFVKESKQDESGMPNNRFLAERTGGTYSTLKVQPAELEDSGVYFCASSQLPGYTGELFFGEGSRLTVL.

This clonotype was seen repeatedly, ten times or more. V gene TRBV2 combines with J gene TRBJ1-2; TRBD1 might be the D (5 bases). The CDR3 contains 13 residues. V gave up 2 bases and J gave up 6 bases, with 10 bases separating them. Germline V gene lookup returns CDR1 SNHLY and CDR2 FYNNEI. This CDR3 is CASSEWGSHGYTF. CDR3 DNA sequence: TGTGCCAGCAGTGAATGGGGGTCACATGGCTACACCTTC. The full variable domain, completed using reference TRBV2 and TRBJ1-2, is EPEVTQTPSHQVTQMGQEVILRCVPISNHLYFYWYRQILGQKVEFLVSFYNNEISEKSEIFDDQFSVERPDGSNFTLKIRSTKLEDSAMYFCASSEWGSHGYTFGSGTRLTVV.

CDR3 sequence: CASSPRQVSNQPQHF. The CDR3 nucleotides read TGTGCCAGCAGTCCCCGACAGGTTAGCAATCAGCCCCAGCATTTT. The J gene is TRBJ1-5, the V gene TRBV27; D perhaps matches TRBD1 (6 bases). Trimming removed 5 bases at V and 0 bases at J, with 11 bases between. The CDR3 is made up of 15 amino acids. The germline gives CDR1 MNHEY, CDR2 SMNVEV (reference sequence).

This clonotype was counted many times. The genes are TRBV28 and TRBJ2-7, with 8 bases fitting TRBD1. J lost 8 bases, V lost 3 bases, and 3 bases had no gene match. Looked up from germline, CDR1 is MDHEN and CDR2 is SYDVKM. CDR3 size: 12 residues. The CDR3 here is CASSLDRVQQYF. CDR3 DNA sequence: TGTGCCAGCAGTTTGGACAGGGTTCAGCAGTACTTC.

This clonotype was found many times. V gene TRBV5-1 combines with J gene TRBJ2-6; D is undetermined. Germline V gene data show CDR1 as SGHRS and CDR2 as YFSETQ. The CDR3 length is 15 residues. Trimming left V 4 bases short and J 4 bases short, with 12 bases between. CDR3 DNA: TGCGCCAGCAGCACAAGGGCGGAGGGGGCCAACGTCCTGACTTTC. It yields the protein CASSTRAEGANVLTF.